This T cell receptor beta chain was sequenced for a study of T-cell reconstitution after alpha-beta-depleted transplantation in children. In this sample, this clonotype turned up a few times. The CDR3 loop spans 14 amino acids. Germline V CDR1 and CDR2: DFQATT, SNEGSKA (reference sequence). V shed 0 bases, J shed 7 bases, and the junction held 4 bases outside the gene matches. The TCRbeta library was prepared with unique molecular identifiers. TCRdb reprocessed the PCR reads via MiXCR and lists one record per CDR3 protein. The table lists some 110,000 distinct CDR3 sequences, 10% to 13% of them singletons, with approximately 36% in the top ten.

The starting material was PBMCs, obtained before TCRalphabeta/CD19-depleted stem cell transplant. This sequence was found in a boy younger than 10 with acute lymphoblastic leukemia, due to receive a stem cell transplant. This chain uses TRBV20-1 with TRBJ2-2; TRBD2 aligns across 8 bases. CDR3 in DNA: TGCAGTGCTAGAGAAGCGGGAGCTCTCGGGGAGCTGTTTTTT. Its protein product is CSAREAGALGELFF.